The 15 T cell receptor beta chains given below trace back to one sample, sequenced in a study of T cells in Graves' hyperthyroidism and ophthalmopathy. There were TCR beta CDR3 regions amplified from RNA transcripts. The HTBI primer set drove a first-round RT-PCR of the TCR CDR3. A single record per CDR3 protein comes from TCRdb applying MiXCR to the multiplex PCR reads. Of about 660,000 distinct CDR3 sequences in the sample, roughly 45% were seen once. Sequencing was performed on peripheral blood or thyroid tissue (not recorded which). The receptors come from an adult man with Graves' disease, either hyperthyroidism or ophthalmopathy (not recorded which).

This clonotype was counted a single time. V gene TRBV29-1 combines with J gene TRBJ1-2, with 8 nucleotides matching TRBD1. The germline V gene encodes CDR1 SQVTM and CDR2 ANQGSEA. The length of the CDR3 is 13 residues. The trim removed 8 bases at V and 4 bases at J, leaving 9 bases unmatched. DNA of the CDR3: TGCAGCCACACACAGGGGGTTGCCTATGGCTACACCTTC. Amino acid sequence: CSHTQGVAYGYTF.

The chain links TRBV25-1 to TRBJ1-6; perhaps TRBD1 as D (5 bases). The germline CDR1 and CDR2 sequences are MGHDK and SYGVNS. Trimming shortened V by 4 bases and J by 10 bases, and 17 bases separated the two germline ends. This CDR3 contains 15 residues. CDR3 amino acids: CASSGLGGGESPLHF. CDR3 nucleotide sequence: TGTGCCAGCAGTGGCCTAGGTGGGGGTGAGTCACCCCTCCACTTT.

A note on this clonotype: A much larger clone lies one base from this, so it may be a read error. The genes are TRBV7-9 and TRBJ1-6, with D perhaps TRBD1 (5 bases). The CDR3 is made up of 15 amino acids. Looked up from germline, CDR1 is SEHNR and CDR2 is FQNEAQ (reference sequence). CDR3 coding DNA: TGTGCCAGCAGCCGCCTGACTGGGGGAAATTCACTCCTCCACTTT. Its translation is CASSRLTGGNSLLHF.

This clonotype has only a few counts. This chain joins TRBV11-2 and TRBJ2-7, with 10 bases aligning to TRBD1. J lost 5 bases, V lost 1 base, and 11 bases had no gene match. In germline, CDR1 is SGHAT, CDR2 FQNNGV. The CDR3 length is 17 residues. The CDR3 nucleotides read TGTGCCAGCAGCTTAGCGCTCCTTCGGGACAGGGGCCACGAGCAGTACTTC. Residues: CASSLALLRDRGHEQYF.

The J gene is TRBJ2-7, the V gene TRBV7-6; D not resolved. This CDR3 spans 13 amino acids. Trimming shortened V by 4 bases and J by 0 bases, and 7 bases separated the two germline ends. Germline V gene lookup returns CDR1 SGHVS and CDR2 FNYEAQ. The CDR3: CASSSPPSYEQYF. The CDR3 region has the DNA TGTGCCAGCAGCTCCCCCCCCTCCTACGAGCAGTACTTC.

This clonotype showed up just a few times. The CDR3 region has the DNA TGCAGTGCGGGTCAGCGGGAGGGATACGAGCAGTACTTC. Its protein is CSAGQREGYEQYF. The chain carries TRBV20-1 and TRBJ2-7, with 10 bases matching TRBD2. With V trimmed by 6 bases and J by 4 bases, 6 bases remained unmatched. Looked up from germline, CDR1 is DFQATT and CDR2 is SNEGSKA (reference sequence). The CDR3 is made up of 13 amino acids.

Worth noting for this clonotype: The junction departs from germline at one end; a sequencing error may be responsible. The V gene is TRBV7-9, the J gene TRBJ1-6; no firm D call. CDR3 size: 14 residues. Germline loops: CDR1 SEHNR, CDR2 FQNEAQ (reference sequence). Written as DNA, the CDR3 is TGTGCCAGCGGCTTAGCCGGATGGAATTCACCCCTCCACTTT. This codes for CASGLAGWNSPLHF.

This clonotype has a handful of counts. The gene calls are TRBV7-2 and TRBJ1-3; 8 nucleotides match TRBD1. This CDR3 has 21 residues. V shed 4 bases, J shed 0 bases, and the junction held 20 bases outside the gene matches. The V gene's germline CDR1 is SGHTA and CDR2 FQGNSA. For the CDR3, the DNA is TGTGCCAGCAGCTCCGAATTTGGGACAGGTCAACCCCGAATCTCTGGAAACACCATATATTTT. Protein product: CASSSEFGTGQPRISGNTIYF.

This clonotype was seen a handful of times. This chain links TRBV7-2 with TRBJ2-3, with TRBD2 identical over 7 bases. V trimming: 3 bases; J trimming: 6 bases; junction bases outside the gene matches: 6. Germline V gene data show CDR1 as SGHTA and CDR2 as FQGNSA. The CDR3 runs to 14 residues. CDR3 coding DNA: TGTGCCAGCAGCTTTCCAGGACTAGACGATACGCAGTATTTT. Its translation is CASSFPGLDDTQYF.

With regard to this clonotype: Mismatch with germline at one junction end may stem from a read error. This chain links TRBV7-9 with TRBJ2-7; tentatively, D is TRBD1 or TRBD2 (6 bases each). The CDR3 is 15 amino acids. Germline V lookup: CDR1 SEHNR, CDR2 FQNEAQ (reference sequence). CDR3 protein: CASSLGGGSHYERYF. For the CDR3, the DNA is TGTGCCAGCAGCTTGGGGGGCGGATCCCATTACGAGCGGTACTTC.

The chain has TRBV7-6 and TRBJ2-2; D remains ambiguous. Germline V gives CDR1 SGHVS, CDR2 FNYEAQ. The CDR3 runs 15 residues. V shed 5 bases and J shed 7 bases, with 17 bases lying between them. The CDR3 coding sequence is TGTGCCAGCAGCCACGACGATATATTGGGCGGGGAGCTGTTTTTT. Protein: CASSHDDILGGELFF.

The chain couples TRBV9 to TRBJ1-4, with a tentative D call TRBD1 (6 bases). V lost 0 bases to trimming and J lost 6 bases, with 12 bases between them. CDR3 length equals 15 residues. Looked up from germline, CDR1 is SGDLS and CDR2 is YYNGEE. CDR3 sequence reads: CASSVGAGDDEKLFF. CDR3 nucleotides: TGTGCCAGCAGCGTAGGAGCAGGGGATGATGAAAAACTGTTTTTT.

Note on this clonotype: No DNA is shown, since the ends of the CDR3 on it are uncertain; the CDR3 is the one TCRdb lists. The V call is TRBV20-1, the J call TRBJ1-4. CDR1 is DFQATT and CDR2 is SNEGSKA in the germline V gene (reference sequence). The CDR3 is made up of 10 amino acids, end residues included. CDR3 residues: CSTTHRNCFF.

The V and J genes are TRBV7-8 and TRBJ1-3, with a tentative D call TRBD1 (6 bases). The end of the DNA aligns better with TRBJ2-3, so the J call may be wrong. CDR1 SGHVS and CDR2 FQNEAQ come from the germline V gene. This CDR3 contains 15 residues. The CDR3, as DNA: TGTGCCAGCAGCTTAGCGACAGGTTTCACAGATACGCAGTATTTT. It is translated as CASSLATGFTDTQYF.

Ten or more counts support this clonotype. The chain uses TRBV20-1 and TRBJ1-5; TRBD1 might be the D (5 bases). This CDR3 is built from 12 residues. With 6 bases removed from V and 5 bases from J, the gap between germline ends came to 11 bases. Germline V gene lookup returns CDR1 DFQATT and CDR2 SNEGSKA (reference sequence). CDR3 protein: CSASDNDQPQHF. In DNA, the CDR3 is TGCAGTGCATCGGACAATGATCAGCCCCAGCATTTT.